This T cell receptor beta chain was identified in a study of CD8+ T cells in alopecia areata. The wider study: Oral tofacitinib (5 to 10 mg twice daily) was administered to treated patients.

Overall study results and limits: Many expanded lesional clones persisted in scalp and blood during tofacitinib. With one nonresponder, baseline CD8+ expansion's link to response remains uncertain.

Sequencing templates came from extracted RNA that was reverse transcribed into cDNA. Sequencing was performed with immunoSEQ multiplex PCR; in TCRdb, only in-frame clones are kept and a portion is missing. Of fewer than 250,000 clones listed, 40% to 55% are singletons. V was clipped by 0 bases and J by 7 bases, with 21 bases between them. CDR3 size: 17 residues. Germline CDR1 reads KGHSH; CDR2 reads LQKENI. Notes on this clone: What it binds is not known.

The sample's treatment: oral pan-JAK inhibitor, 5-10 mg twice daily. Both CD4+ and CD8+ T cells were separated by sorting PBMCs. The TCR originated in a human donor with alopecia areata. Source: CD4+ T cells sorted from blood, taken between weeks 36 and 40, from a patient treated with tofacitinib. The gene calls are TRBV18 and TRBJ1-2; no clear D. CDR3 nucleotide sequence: TGTGCCAGCTCACCACCGAATCTTGTCTCCTACGGCAGTGGCTACACCTTC. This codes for CASSPPNLVSYGSGYTF.